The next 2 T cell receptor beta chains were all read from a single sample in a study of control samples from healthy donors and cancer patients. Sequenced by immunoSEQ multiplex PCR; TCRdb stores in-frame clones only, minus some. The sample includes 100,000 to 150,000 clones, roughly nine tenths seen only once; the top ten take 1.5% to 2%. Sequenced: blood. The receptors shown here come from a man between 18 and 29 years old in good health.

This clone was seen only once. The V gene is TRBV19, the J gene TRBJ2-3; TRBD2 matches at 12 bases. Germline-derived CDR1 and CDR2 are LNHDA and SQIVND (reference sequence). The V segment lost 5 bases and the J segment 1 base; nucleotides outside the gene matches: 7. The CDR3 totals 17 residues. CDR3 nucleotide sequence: TGTGCCAGTAGTCAGACTAGCGGGAGTGGGGGCACAGATACGCAGTATTTT. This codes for CASSQTSGSGGTDTQYF.

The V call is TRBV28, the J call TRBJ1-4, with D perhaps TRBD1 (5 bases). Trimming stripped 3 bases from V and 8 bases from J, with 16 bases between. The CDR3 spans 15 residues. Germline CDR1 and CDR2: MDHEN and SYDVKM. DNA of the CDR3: TGTGCCAGCAGTTTCGATTCGGCCCGGGGGGAAAAACTGTTTTTT. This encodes CASSFDSARGEKLFF.